Sequencing of this T cell receptor (beta chain) was carried out in a study of beta chain features in type 1 diabetes. Study observations and caveats: Across all four CD4+ subsets, people with type 1 diabetes showed modestly shorter TCRB CDR3s. Sampled from patients, naive, central memory and Treg TCRB repertoires appeared more similar than those sampled from healthy donors.

Since all of the isolated RNA was reverse transcribed, expressed TCRB transcripts were what got sequenced. Assay: immunoSEQ multiplex PCR; the TCRdb copy retains only in-frame clones and omits some. This table has about 710,000 clones, about 14% appearing once. The V gene lost 0 bases and the J gene lost 4 bases, with 19 bases spanning the gap. CDR1 and CDR2 (germline): GTSNPN, SVGIG (reference sequence). The CDR3 runs 17 residues. Worth noting for this clone: No antigen is known for it.

The rearrangement links TRBV30 to TRBJ2-1, with D tentatively TRBD2 (6 bases). The receptor comes from a man younger than 35 with type 1 diabetes. What was sequenced was naive CD4+ T cells from blood. The CDR3 protein is CAWSVRHSPGEYNEQFF. CDR3 DNA sequence: TGTGCCTGGAGTGTGCGTCATTCCCCGGGAGAGTACAATGAGCAGTTCTTC.